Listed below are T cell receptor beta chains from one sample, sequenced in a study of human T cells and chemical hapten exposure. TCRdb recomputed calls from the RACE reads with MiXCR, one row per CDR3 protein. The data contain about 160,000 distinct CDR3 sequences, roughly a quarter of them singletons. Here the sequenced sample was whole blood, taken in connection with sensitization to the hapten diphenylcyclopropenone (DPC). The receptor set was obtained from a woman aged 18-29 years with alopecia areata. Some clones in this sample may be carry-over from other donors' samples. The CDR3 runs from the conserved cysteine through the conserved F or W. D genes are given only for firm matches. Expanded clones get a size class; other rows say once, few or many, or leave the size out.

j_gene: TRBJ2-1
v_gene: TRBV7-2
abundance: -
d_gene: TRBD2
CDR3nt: TGTGCCAGCAGTTTACCGGGACTAGCGGGGGGGCGCGGTGAGCAGTTCTTC
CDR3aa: CASSLPGLAGGRGEQFF

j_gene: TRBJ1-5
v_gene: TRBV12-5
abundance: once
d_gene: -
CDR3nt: TGTGCTAGTGGTTTTTCAGGGGCGTCTAGCAATCAGCCCCAGCATTTT
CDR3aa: CASGFSGASSNQPQHF

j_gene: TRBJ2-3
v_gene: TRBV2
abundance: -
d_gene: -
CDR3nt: TGTGCCAGCAGTGAAGCTGTTGGAGGGGCAGATACGCAGTATTTT
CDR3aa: CASSEAVGGADTQYF

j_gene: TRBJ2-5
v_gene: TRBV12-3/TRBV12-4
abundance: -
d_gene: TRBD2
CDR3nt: TGTGCCAGCAGGATAGCGGGAGACCAAGAGACCCAGTACTTC
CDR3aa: CASRIAGDQETQYF

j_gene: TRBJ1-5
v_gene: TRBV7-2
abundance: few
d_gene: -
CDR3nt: TGTGCCAGCAGCTTAGAACGCAATCAGCCCCAGCATTTT
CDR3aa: CASSLERNQPQHF

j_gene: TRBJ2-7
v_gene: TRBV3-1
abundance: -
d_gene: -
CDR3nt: TGTGCCAGCAGCCCATGGGGGGACTCCCTCGAGCAGTACTTC
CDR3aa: CASSPWGDSLEQYF

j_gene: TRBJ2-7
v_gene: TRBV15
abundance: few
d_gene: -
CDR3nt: TGTGCCACCAGCAGAGATCAGGGACCCTACGAGCAGTACTTC
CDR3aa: CATSRDQGPYEQYF

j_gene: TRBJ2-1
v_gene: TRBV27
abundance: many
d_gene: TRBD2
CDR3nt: TGTGCCAGCAGGACTAGCGGGAGTATCAATGAGCAGTTCTTC
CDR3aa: CASRTSGSINEQFF

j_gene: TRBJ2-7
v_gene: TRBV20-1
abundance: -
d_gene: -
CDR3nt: TGCAGTGCTAGAGATCGCCGGATCTACGAGCAGTACTTC
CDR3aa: CSARDRRIYEQYF

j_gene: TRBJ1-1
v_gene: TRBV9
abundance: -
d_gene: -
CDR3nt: TGTGCCAGCAGCGCGGGGGTTCGAGCGGAAGCTTTCTTT
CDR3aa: CASSAGVRAEAFF

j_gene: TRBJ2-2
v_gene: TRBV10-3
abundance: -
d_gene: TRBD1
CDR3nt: TGTGCCATCAGTGAGACGGGACAGGGTCGTACCGGGGAGCTGTTTTTT
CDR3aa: CAISETGQGRTGELFF

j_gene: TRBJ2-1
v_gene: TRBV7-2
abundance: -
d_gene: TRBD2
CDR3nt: TGTGCCAGCAGCTTAGCCGGGACTATTGAGCAGTTCTTC
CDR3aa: CASSLAGTIEQFF

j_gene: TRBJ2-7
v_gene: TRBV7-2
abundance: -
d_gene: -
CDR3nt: TGTGCCAGCAGCTTAGGCTACAGGGAAATCTACGAGCAGTACTTC
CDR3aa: CASSLGYREIYEQYF

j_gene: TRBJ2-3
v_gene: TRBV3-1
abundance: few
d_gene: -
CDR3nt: TGTGCCAGCAGCCAAGCTGGGAGGAGCACAGATACGCAGTATTTT
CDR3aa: CASSQAGRSTDTQYF

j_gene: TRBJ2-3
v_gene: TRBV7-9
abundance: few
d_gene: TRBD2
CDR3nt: TGTGCCAGCAGCTGGAGCGGGGGCCGGGGGTATACGCAGTATTTT
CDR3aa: CASSWSGGRGYTQYF

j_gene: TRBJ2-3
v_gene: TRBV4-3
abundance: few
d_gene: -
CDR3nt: TGCGCCAGCAGCCAAGATCTGGAGGGGGGGCACACAGATACGCAGTATTTT
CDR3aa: CASSQDLEGGHTDTQYF

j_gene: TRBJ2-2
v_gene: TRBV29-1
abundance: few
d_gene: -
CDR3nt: TGCAGCGCCAATGGAAAGCACGGGGAGCTGTTTTTT
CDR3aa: CSANGKHGELFF

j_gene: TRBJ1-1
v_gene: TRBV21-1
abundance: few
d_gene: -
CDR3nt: TGTGCCAGCGTCCCTGAAGCTTTCTTT
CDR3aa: CASVPEAFF

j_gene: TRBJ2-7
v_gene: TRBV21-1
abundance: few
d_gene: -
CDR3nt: TGTGCCAGCAGCAAAGGGGTTTGCAAGTACGAGCAGTACTTC
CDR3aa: CASSKGVCKYEQYF

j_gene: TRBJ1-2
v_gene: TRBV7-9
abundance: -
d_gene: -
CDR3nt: TGTGCCAGCAGCTGGGCTGATAAGGGGCGAGGCTACACCTTC
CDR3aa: CASSWADKGRGYTF

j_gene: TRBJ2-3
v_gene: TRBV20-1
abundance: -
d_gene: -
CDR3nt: TGCAGTGCACTGCGTGGACCGACCACAGATACGCAGTATTTT
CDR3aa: CSALRGPTTDTQYF

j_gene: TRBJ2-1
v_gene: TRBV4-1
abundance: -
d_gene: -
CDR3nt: TGCGCCAGCAGCCAAGAAGGGATGGAGCAGTTCTTC
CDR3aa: CASSQEGMEQFF

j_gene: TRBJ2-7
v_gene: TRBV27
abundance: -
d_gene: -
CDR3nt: TGTGCCAGCAGTCCCCGCCCCTTGCAGCCTTCCTACGAGCAGTACTTC
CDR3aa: CASSPRPLQPSYEQYF

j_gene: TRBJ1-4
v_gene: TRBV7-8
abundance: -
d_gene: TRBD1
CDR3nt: TGTGCCACCCGGGACAGGGTAAAAGAAAAACTGTTTTTT
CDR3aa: CATRDRVKEKLFF

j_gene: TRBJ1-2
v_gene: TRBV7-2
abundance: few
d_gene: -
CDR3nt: TGTGCCAGCAGCTTAGCGGCAGGATCAGATTATGGCTACACCTTC
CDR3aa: CASSLAAGSDYGYTF

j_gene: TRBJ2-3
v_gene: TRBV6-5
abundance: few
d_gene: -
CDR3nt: TGTGCCAGCAGTCAAGATAGAGATACGCAGTATTTT
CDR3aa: CASSQDRDTQYF

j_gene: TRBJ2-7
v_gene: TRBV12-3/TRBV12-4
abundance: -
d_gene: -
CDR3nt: TGTGCCAGCAGCCCTCCCCGGGGCGCGGGTTACGAGCAGTACTTC
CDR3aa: CASSPPRGAGYEQYF

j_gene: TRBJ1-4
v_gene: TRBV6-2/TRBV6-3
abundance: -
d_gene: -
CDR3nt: TGTGCCAGCAGACCCCAGTGGAGGACGACTAATGAAAAACTGTTTTTT
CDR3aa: CASRPQWRTTNEKLFF

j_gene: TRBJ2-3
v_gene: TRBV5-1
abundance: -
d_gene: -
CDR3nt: TGCGCCAGCAGCTGGCGGGGCAGGTATGAAGATACGCAGTATTTT
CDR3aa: CASSWRGRYEDTQYF

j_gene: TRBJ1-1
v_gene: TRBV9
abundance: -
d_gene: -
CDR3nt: TGTGCCAGCAGCCCACACCTGTTTGGCGCTTCGAACACTGAAGCTTTCTTT
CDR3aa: CASSPHLFGASNTEAFF

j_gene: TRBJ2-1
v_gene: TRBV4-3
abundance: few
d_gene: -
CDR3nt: TGCGCCAGCAGCCAAGATGCGTACAATGAGCAGTTCTTC
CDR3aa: CASSQDAYNEQFF

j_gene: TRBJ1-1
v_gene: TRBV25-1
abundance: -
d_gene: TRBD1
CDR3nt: TGTGCCAGCAGTGGGGCACAGGGGTGGTACACTGAAGCTTTCTTT
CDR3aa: CASSGAQGWYTEAFF

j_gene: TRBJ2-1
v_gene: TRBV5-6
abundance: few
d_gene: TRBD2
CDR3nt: TGTGCCAGCAGTAACCAGCGGGGGGGCATCCGGGAGCAGTTCTTC
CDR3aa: CASSNQRGGIREQFF

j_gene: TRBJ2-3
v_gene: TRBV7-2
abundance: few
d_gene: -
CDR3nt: TGTGCCAGCAGCCGGACCAAAACCACAGATACGCAGTATTTT
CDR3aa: CASSRTKTTDTQYF

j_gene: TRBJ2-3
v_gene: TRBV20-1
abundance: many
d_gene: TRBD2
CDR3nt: TGCAGTGCTATGAGACCCGCGGGGGGGCGCACAGATACGCAGTATTTT
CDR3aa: CSAMRPAGGRTDTQYF

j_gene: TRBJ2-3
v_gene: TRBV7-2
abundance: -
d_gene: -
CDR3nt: TGTGCCAGCACTAGAGACCGTAGCACAGATACGCAGTATTTT
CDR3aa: CASTRDRSTDTQYF

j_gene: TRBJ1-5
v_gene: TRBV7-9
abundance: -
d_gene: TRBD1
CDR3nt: TGTGCCAGCAGCTTAGGGGGGGACAGGGAGAAGCATTTT
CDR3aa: CASSLGGDREKHF

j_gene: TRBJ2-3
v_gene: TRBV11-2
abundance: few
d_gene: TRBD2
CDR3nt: TGTGCCAGCAGCTTGGGACTAGCGGGGGGGAATACGCAGTATTTT
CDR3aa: CASSLGLAGGNTQYF

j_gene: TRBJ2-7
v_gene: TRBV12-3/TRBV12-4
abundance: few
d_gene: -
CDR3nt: TGTGCCAGCAGTCCCGGTATCTACGAGCAGTACTTC
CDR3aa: CASSPGIYEQYF

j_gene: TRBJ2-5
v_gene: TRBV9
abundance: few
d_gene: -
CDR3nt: TGTGCCAGCAGCGCCGACAGTGCCCAAGAGACCCAGTACTTC
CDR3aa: CASSADSAQETQYF

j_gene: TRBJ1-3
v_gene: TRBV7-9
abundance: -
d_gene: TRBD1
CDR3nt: TGTGCCAGCAGCCAAGGACAGGGGCTCAGAAACACCATATATTTT
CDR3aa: CASSQGQGLRNTIYF

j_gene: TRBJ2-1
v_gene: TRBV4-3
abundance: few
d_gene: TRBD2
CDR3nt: TGCGCCAGCAGCCAAGCGGGCGGGGGGGGGTACAATGAGCAGTTCTTC
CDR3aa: CASSQAGGGGYNEQFF

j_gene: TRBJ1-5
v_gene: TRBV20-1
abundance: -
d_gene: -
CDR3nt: TGCAGTGCTGGAGTACAGGGAAATCAGCCCCAGCATTTT
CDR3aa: CSAGVQGNQPQHF

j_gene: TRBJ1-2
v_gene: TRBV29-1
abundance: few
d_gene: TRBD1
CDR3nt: TGCAGCGTCGAGACAGGGGTTCCGTACTATGGCTACACCTTC
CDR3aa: CSVETGVPYYGYTF

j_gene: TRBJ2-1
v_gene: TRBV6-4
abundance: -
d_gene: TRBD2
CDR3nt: TGTGCCAGCAGTGATAAGACGGGGGGGCCCTACAATGAGCAGTTCTTC
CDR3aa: CASSDKTGGPYNEQFF

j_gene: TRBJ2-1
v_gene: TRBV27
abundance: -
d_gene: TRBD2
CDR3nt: TGTGCCAGCAGTGAATCTAGCGGAAGCTCCTACAATGAGCAGTTCTTC
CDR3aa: CASSESSGSSYNEQFF

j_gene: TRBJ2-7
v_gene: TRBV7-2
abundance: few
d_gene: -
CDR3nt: TGTGCCAGCAGCTTATTGCCGGCAGGGGACGAGCAGTACTTC
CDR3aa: CASSLLPAGDEQYF

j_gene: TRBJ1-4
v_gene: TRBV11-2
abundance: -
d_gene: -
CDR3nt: TGTGCCAGCAGCTGGGGTTGGACAAGTAATGAAAAACTGTTTTTT
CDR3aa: CASSWGWTSNEKLFF

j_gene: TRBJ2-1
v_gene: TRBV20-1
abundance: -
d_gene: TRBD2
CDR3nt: TGCAGTGCTAGAGTAGAGCTAGCGGGGGGGCGTAATGCCTACAATGAGCAGTTCTTC
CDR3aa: CSARVELAGGRNAYNEQFF

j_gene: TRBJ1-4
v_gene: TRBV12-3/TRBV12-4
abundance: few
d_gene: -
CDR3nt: TGTGCCAGCAGTTCCTCTCGCTGGGGGCATGAAAAACTGTTTTTT
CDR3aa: CASSSSRWGHEKLFF